The present T cell receptor (beta chain) was sequenced within a study of T-cell reconstitution after alpha-beta-depleted transplantation in children. Study-wide findings and caveats: At one year after transplant, newly produced T cells mostly accounted for T-cell counts and diversity. In patients about two months after transplant, alpha-beta T cells reportedly arose from several hundred expanded graft clones. Some patients' high day-60 TCRbeta diversity was attributed to recipient cells surviving conditioning.

Unique molecular identifiers tagged the TCRbeta library. TCRdb processed the PCR reads anew with MiXCR; each CDR3 protein has one entry. The sample carries hundreds of thousands of distinct CDR3 sequences, 13% recorded once. The CDR3 loop spans 15 amino acids. Trimming cost V 0 bases and J 8 bases; bases outside gene matches: 9. Germline CDR1 reads DFQATT; CDR2 reads SNEGSKA (reference sequence). This clonotype was counted between two and nine times. Its antigen is not known. The sequencing here drew on PBMCs, taken before TCRalphabeta/CD19-depleted stem cell transplant. This sequence joins TRBV20-1 and TRBJ1-4; 7 nucleotides agree with TRBD1. The clonotype originates from a girl aged 2 to 10 with congenital amegakaryocytic thrombocytopenia, due to receive a stem cell transplant. CDR3 residues: CSARDRLRGREKLFF. CDR3 DNA: TGCAGTGCTAGAGACCGTCTCAGGGGGAGAGAAAAACTGTTTTTT.